This T cell receptor beta chain derives from a study of shared clonotypes between healthy human individuals. Terminally differentiated effector memory CD45RA+ cells were excluded by CCR7 positive selection of CD45RO-negative cells. The germline CDR1 and CDR2 sequences are SEHNR and FQNEAQ (reference sequence). The length of the CDR3 is 15 residues. Trimming took 2 bases from V and 5 from J; bases not matched to a gene: 4. Data came from immunoSEQ multiplex PCR; TCRdb stores just in-frame clones and leaves some out. The sample shows some 2,100,000 clones, more than 85% of them seen only once. This chain joins TRBV7-9 and TRBJ2-1, with TRBD2 matching 9 bases. Input material: naive CD8+ T cells from PBMCs. The sequence was obtained from a man aged 18 to 29 in good health. Some clones in this sample may be carry-over from other donors' samples. CDR3 residues: CASSLLTSGDNEQFF. The CDR3 bases are TGTGCCAGCAGCTTATTGACTAGCGGAGACAATGAGCAGTTCTTC.